Listed below are T cell receptor beta chains from one sample, sequenced in a study of radiotherapy plus CTLA-4 blockade in lung cancer. TCRdb's table, derived via immunoSEQ multiplex PCR, lists solely in-frame clones and lacks some. This table has about 25,000 clones, 70% to 75% appearing once. The sample consisted of peripheral blood, taken from a patient treated with radiotherapy plus ipilimumab. The receptors derive from a human donor with non-small cell lung cancer whose response to radiotherapy plus ipilimumab could not be evaluated. Each CDR3 is given without its conserved first and last residue.

>TRBV18
ASSLQSTNEKLF
>TRBV20-1
SARQATAF
>TRBV5-1
ASSVGQLGAKNIQY
>TRBV6-5
ASSYAGGQPQH
>TRBV19
ASSIDGRADTQY
>TRBV28
ASSTGSHEQF
>TRBV4-1
ASSQEWSYTGELF
>TRBV18
ASSPGLAGQETQY
>TRBV28
ASSFMGGARQPQH
>TRBV5-4
ASSPNTGTSDTDTQY
>TRBV20-1
SARPRDEQF
>TRBV7-8
ASSLVSGAQLPGNTIY
>TRBV20-1
SAPLAKTQY
>TRBV27
ASSRRPGTASEKLF
>TRBV9
ASSVSGSSSETQY
>TRBV6-6
ASSLTSTDTQY
>TRBV25-1
ASNAGAGGTYNEQF
>TRBV6-5
ASRSSGQGADTQY
>TRBV7-9
ASSSTSGLAGLYEQY
>TRBV28
ASSITNRGHGEAF
>TRBV2
ASSVATSGTSYEQY
>TRBV2
ASNPPYTEAF
>TRBV5-1
ASSLDGGGNTIY
>TRBV6-6
ASREEGEKLF
>TRBV2
ASSSTGKWSEKLF